This T cell receptor beta chain was sequenced in a study of cytomegalovirus exposure and HLA in healthy donors. Study-level information: From donors who were HLA-typed, an early data release held around 80 million unique TCRs. General observations from the study: Accounts indicate the classifier identified cytomegalovirus status with strong specificity and sensitivity. Later, an analysis found that common viral pathogens appeared to be linked with several of the most significant clusters. Most of the TCR beta V segments (in an earlier analysis) were productive either about 87% or about 30% of the time.

Worth noting for this clone: The antigen remains unidentified.

The PCR was carried out with 60 Vbeta primers and 13 Jbeta primers. Measured with immunoSEQ multiplex PCR; TCRdb has only the in-frame clones, and not every one. The sample has some 160,000 clones, almost 85% seen once. V was clipped by 3 bases and J by 2 bases, with 10 bases between them. Germline CDR1 and CDR2: WSHSY and SAAADI. The CDR3 loop spans 15 amino acids. This chain links TRBV10-2 with TRBJ2-2; D not certain. Material for sequencing was PBMCs. The sequence was collected from a woman aged 45 to 65 in good health and CMV-seronegative. Here the CDR3 DNA reads TGCGCCAGCAGTGACAGATTAATCAACACCGGGGAGCTGTTTTTT. This codes for CASSDRLINTGELFF.